The next 6 T cell receptor beta chains were all read from a single sample in a study. TCRdb ran MiXCR on the 5' RACE reads and lists one entry per CDR3 protein. The table shows 40,000 to 65,000 distinct CDR3 sequences, with 24% occurring only once. Sequencing used tumor-infiltrating naive CD4+ T cells sorted from the breast tumor. The subset: naive CD4+ T cells, CD4+CD45RA+CD25-. These receptors all come from a female donor with breast cancer.

This clonotype came up a few times. V gene TRBV6-5 combines with J gene TRBJ2-1, with D unresolved. This CDR3 contains 13 residues. Germline assignment: CDR1 MNHEY and CDR2 SVGAGI. The V end was cut by 0 bases, the J end by 8 bases, with 8 bases between. CDR3 sequence reads: CASSYSRGDEQFF. Written as DNA, the CDR3 is TGTGCCAGCAGTTACTCGAGAGGCGATGAGCAGTTCTTC.

A few counts support this clonotype. This chain uses TRBV7-2 with TRBJ2-1; 8 positions match TRBD2. V was pared by 4 bases and J by 5 bases, with 13 bases of the junction left unmatched. Germline CDR1 and CDR2: SGHTA and FQGNSA. The CDR3 has 17 amino acids. The CDR3 reads CASSSPIGTSADNEQFF. The CDR3 DNA reads TGTGCCAGCAGCTCACCAATCGGGACTAGTGCGGACAATGAGCAGTTCTTC.

J is TRBJ2-1 and V is TRBV12-3 or TRBV12-4, with D possibly matching TRBD2 (5 bases). The CDR3 has 14 amino acids. Trimming stripped 4 bases from V and 4 bases from J, with 11 bases between. The CDR3: CASSSLLVYNEQFF. Written as DNA, the CDR3 is TGTGCCAGCAGTTCTCTACTAGTTTACAATGAGCAGTTCTTC.

The chain is built from TRBV20-1 and TRBJ1-2, with D possibly matching TRBD1 (5 bases). The CDR3 spans 14 residues. V was cut by 3 bases and J by 5 bases, with 16 bases left in between. The germline gives CDR1 DFQATT, CDR2 SNEGSKA (reference sequence). The CDR3 DNA sequence: TGCAGTGCTAGCCTCCCGGGCGGGACGTATGGCTACACCTTC. This codes for CSASLPGGTYGYTF.

The chain joins TRBV6-2 or TRBV6-3 to TRBJ2-1; D possibly uses TRBD1 or TRBD2 (5 bases each). The CDR3 has 14 residues. Trimming removed 6 bases from V and 7 bases from J, with 16 bases in between. Germline values: CDR1 MNHEY, CDR2 SVGEGT. As DNA, the CDR3 is TGTGCCAGCAGGGATGGAGGTTGGGGGAATGAGCAGTTCTTC. This sequence encodes CASRDGGWGNEQFF.

V usage is TRBV9 and J usage is TRBJ2-3, with D uncertain. The germline V and J ends were trimmed by 0 bases and 0 bases, with 11 bases remaining between them. In germline, CDR1 is SGDLS, CDR2 YYNGEE. CDR3 length: 16 amino acids. The CDR3 region has the DNA TGTGCCAGCAGCGTAGGATGGGCGGTGAGCACAGATACGCAGTATTTT. This encodes CASSVGWAVSTDTQYF.